The clone carrying this T cell receptor beta chain has a handful of counts. As yet, its antigen is unknown. Other DNA sequences within the sample encode an identical CDR3. This record comes from a study of cytomegalovirus exposure and HLA in healthy donors. Study-wide context: One earlier analysis, a look at 180 million or so T cells, found more than 100 million unique TCR beta sequences. The study's findings and limits: Researchers reportedly found TCR beta sequences accurately predicted most subjects' HLA-A and HLA-B alleles.

The study ran its PCR with 60 Vbeta and 13 Jbeta primers. Libraries were prepared by immunoSEQ multiplex PCR; TCRdb keeps only in-frame clonotypes and omits some of them. The table lists more than 85,000 clones, around 15% of them singletons. Each donor was nominally healthy when sampled (though unrecorded immune exposures were likely). This CDR3 has 13 amino acids. V lost 0 bases and J lost 1, with 5 bases in between. Germline CDR1 is SGHDT and CDR2 is YYEEEE. The rearrangement links TRBV5-6 to TRBJ2-7; D unclear. Sequenced sample: PBMCs. This TCR derives from a female donor in good health and CMV-seronegative. The CDR3 is CASSLAGSYEQYF. CDR3 DNA: TGTGCCAGCAGCTTGGCCGGTTCCTACGAGCAGTACTTC.